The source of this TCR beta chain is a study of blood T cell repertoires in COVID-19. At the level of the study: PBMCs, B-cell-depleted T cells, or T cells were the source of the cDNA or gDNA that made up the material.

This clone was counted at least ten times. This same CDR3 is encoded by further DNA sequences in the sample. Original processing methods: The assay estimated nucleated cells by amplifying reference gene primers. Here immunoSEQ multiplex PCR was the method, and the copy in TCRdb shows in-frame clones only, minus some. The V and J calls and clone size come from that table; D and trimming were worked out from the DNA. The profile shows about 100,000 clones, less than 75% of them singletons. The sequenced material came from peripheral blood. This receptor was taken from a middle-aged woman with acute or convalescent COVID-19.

The CDR3 reads CASSVAGGPQETQYF. The CDR3 DNA reads as TGTGCCAGCAGCGTAGCCGGGGGGCCCCAAGAGACCCAGTACTTC. This chain links TRBV9 with TRBJ2-5, with a weak D call TRBD2 (7 bases). Germline V gene lookup returns CDR1 SGDLS and CDR2 YYNGEE. V lost 0 bases and J 1 base, leaving 10 bases between the germline ends. The CDR3 covers 15 residues. The variable domain in full, with the rest retrieved from reference TRBV9 and TRBJ2-5, is DSGVTQTPKHLITATGQRVTLRCSPRSGDLSVYWYQQSLDQGLQFLIQYYNGEERAKGNILERFSAQQFPDLHSELNLSSLELGDSALYFCASSVAGGPQETQYFGPGTRLLVL.